Shown below are 24 T cell receptor beta chains from a single sample sequenced in a study of response to subunit inactivated influenza vaccine. TCRdb recomputed calls from the RT-PCR reads with MiXCR, one row per CDR3 protein. Counted here are a few hundred thousand distinct CDR3 sequences, 22% occurring once; the ten biggest clones make up over 9%. The source was PBMCs from blood, collected less than 22 months after vaccination. The source is a man between 50 and 69 years old who received an inactivated influenza vaccine.

This rearrangement joins TRBV11-2 to TRBJ2-5, with 10 nucleotides matching TRBD2. The CDR3 length is 16 residues. Germline CDR1 SGHAT, CDR2 FQNNGV. V was pared by 4 bases and J by 5 bases, with 10 bases of the junction left unmatched. For the CDR3, the DNA is TGTGCCAGCAGCTCATTGGCACCTAGCGGGAGTGAGACCCAGTACTTC. As protein: CASSSLAPSGSETQYF.

This clonotype has only a few counts. V usage is TRBV18 and J usage is TRBJ1-3; unclear D gene. CDR1 is KGHSH and CDR2 is LQKENI in the germline V gene. Trimming took 2 bases from V and 0 from J, leaving 8 bases between them. The CDR3 is made up of 15 amino acids. CDR3 sequence: CASSPSVDSGNTIYF. CDR3 nucleotides: TGTGCCAGCTCACCATCGGTAGACTCTGGAAACACCATATATTTT.

The chain combines TRBV5-1 with TRBJ2-3; 13 bases align to TRBD2. This CDR3 region has 17 residues. Trimming took 1 base from V and 2 from J; bases not matched to a gene: 4. Germline V gene lookup returns CDR1 SGHRS and CDR2 YFSETQ. The CDR3 DNA sequence: TGCGCCAGCAGCTTGTTCGGGACTAGCGGGATCACAGATACGCAGTATTTT. Its translation is CASSLFGTSGITDTQYF.

This chain connects TRBV29-1 to TRBJ1-4; D is unresolved. There are 12 residues in the CDR3. V was shortened by 5 bases and J by 4 bases, with 8 bases between the two germline ends. Looked up from germline, CDR1 is SQVTM and CDR2 is ANQGSEA. CDR3 DNA: TGCAGCGTTCGGCAGGTTAATGAAAAACTGTTTTTT. Its translation: CSVRQVNEKLFF.

This clonotype was detected many times. The chain uses TRBV12-3 or TRBV12-4 and TRBJ2-7; a possible D gene is TRBD1 (6 bases). Trimming stripped 3 bases from V and 0 bases from J, with 9 bases between. The CDR3 is 14 amino acids. CDR3 DNA: TGTGCCAGCAGTTTCGGACAGTCCTCCTACGAGCAGTACTTC. Amino acids: CASSFGQSSYEQYF.

The chain joins TRBV7-9 to TRBJ2-7, with 13 nucleotides matching TRBD2. CDR1 is SEHNR and CDR2 is FQNEAQ in the germline V gene (reference sequence). The CDR3 loop spans 16 amino acids. The junction had 8 bases not matched to a gene; V was cut back by 4 bases and J by 5 bases. The chain's CDR3 is CASSYGELAGGNEQYF. CDR3 coding DNA: TGTGCCAGCAGCTATGGAGAACTAGCGGGAGGGAACGAGCAGTACTTC.

This clonotype was counted a single time. This chain joins TRBV11-2 and TRBJ2-7; 7 bases align to TRBD2. Losses at the gene ends were 5 bases for V and 0 bases for J; bases not matched to a gene: 10. This CDR3 comprises 16 residues. Germline V gene lookup returns CDR1 SGHAT and CDR2 FQNNGV. CDR3 loop: CASSTPGLHTSYEQYF. DNA of the CDR3: TGTGCCAGCAGCACACCGGGACTACATACCTCCTACGAGCAGTACTTC.

Ten or more counts support this clonotype. The V call is TRBV12-3 or TRBV12-4, the J call TRBJ2-2; D is uncertain. The V and J ends lost 6 bases and 8 bases respectively, with 7 bases between them. The CDR3 is 11 residues long. CDR3 sequence: CASSQGGELFF. DNA for the CDR3: TGTGCCAGCAGCCAAGGAGGGGAGCTGTTTTTT.

The J gene is TRBJ1-2, the V gene TRBV7-9, with 7 bases fitting TRBD1. The CDR3 extends over 14 amino acids. Looked up from germline, CDR1 is SEHNR and CDR2 is FQNEAQ (reference sequence). J lost 8 bases, V lost 4 bases, and 10 bases had no gene match. The CDR3 nucleotides read TGTGCCAGCAGCTCCACAGGGGAGGGGCAAGGCTACACCTTC. It specifies CASSSTGEGQGYTF.

This chain joins TRBV4-1 and TRBJ1-1; tentative D call: TRBD1 (5 bases). This CDR3 spans 17 amino acids. The V end was cut by 4 bases, the J end by 4 bases, with 22 bases between. Germline V gene lookup returns CDR1 MGHRA and CDR2 YSYEKL. CDR3 sequence: CASSPMTSGGGSTEAFF. The CDR3 region has the DNA TGCGCCAGCAGCCCGATGACAAGTGGGGGGGGGTCCACTGAAGCTTTCTTT.

This clonotype has more than one count but fewer than ten. The rearrangement joins TRBV20-1 to TRBJ1-1; D is unresolved. Trimming left V 0 bases short and J 0 bases short, with 11 bases between. The CDR3 runs to 15 residues. The V gene's germline CDR1 is DFQATT and CDR2 SNEGSKA (reference sequence). This CDR3 is CSARDYAGMNTEAFF. The CDR3 DNA reads as TGCAGTGCTAGAGATTACGCAGGAATGAACACTGAAGCTTTCTTT.

The gene calls are TRBV7-9 and TRBJ2-7; D remains ambiguous. V was trimmed by 4 bases and J by 2 bases, leaving 6 bases between them. CDR3 length: 12 residues. Germline V CDR1 and CDR2: SEHNR, FQNEAQ (reference sequence). Here the CDR3 DNA reads TGTGCCAGCAGCTCGCAGCCCTACGAGCAGTACTTC. As protein: CASSSQPYEQYF.

This clonotype was counted between two and nine times. The chain links TRBV7-9 to TRBJ2-7; D gene uncertain. Trimming took off 7 bases at V and 0 bases at J, with 4 bases between the two ends. Per the germline V gene, CDR1 is SEHNR and CDR2 is FQNEAQ (reference sequence). This CDR3 comprises 11 residues. CDR3 region: CASTASYEQYF. In DNA, the CDR3 is TGTGCCAGCACCGCCTCCTACGAGCAGTACTTC.

The chain combines TRBV6-2 or TRBV6-3 with TRBJ2-3; possible D gene TRBD2, 5 bases. The V and J ends lost 2 bases and 4 bases respectively, with 10 bases between them. CDR1 and CDR2 from the germline V gene are MNHEY and SVGEGT. CDR3 length: 14 amino acids. CDR3 nucleotide sequence: TGTGCCAGCAGTTACGGCCGGGGTCCAGATACGCAGTATTTT. It specifies CASSYGRGPDTQYF.

This clonotype was seen many times. V gene TRBV3-1 combines with J gene TRBJ1-6, with 7 bases aligning to TRBD1. CDR1 and CDR2 (germline): LGHDT, YNNKEL (reference sequence). This CDR3 is 15 amino acids long. After removal of 5 bases from V and 9 bases from J, the junction contained 10 bases not matched to a gene. This CDR3 is CASSTGQAVVSPLHF. CDR3 DNA sequence: TGTGCCAGCAGCACCGGACAGGCCGTGGTTTCACCCCTCCACTTT.

This clonotype was seen only a few times. The gene calls are TRBV5-6 and TRBJ1-1; 10 positions agree with TRBD1. Germline CDR1 is SGHDT and CDR2 is YYEEEE. The CDR3 is made up of 17 amino acids. V shed 4 bases, J shed 3 bases, and the junction held 12 bases outside the gene matches. The CDR3 protein is CASSAGQGWGTYTEAFF. CDR3 nucleotide sequence: TGTGCCAGCAGCGCGGGACAGGGGTGGGGAACTTACACTGAAGCTTTCTTT.

The V call is TRBV20-1, the J call TRBJ1-2, with 8 bases identical to TRBD1. CDR3 length: 12 amino acids. After removal of 6 bases from V and 7 bases from J, the junction contained 7 bases not matched to a gene. Germline V gene sequence: CDR1 DFQATT, CDR2 SNEGSKA (reference sequence). The CDR3 sequence: CSAGQGKGGYTF. CDR3 DNA: TGCAGTGCCGGACAGGGCAAGGGTGGCTACACCTTC.

The chain recombines TRBV20-1 with TRBJ2-5; 7 bases are a match to TRBD2. CDR1 is DFQATT and CDR2 is SNEGSKA in the germline V gene (reference sequence). The CDR3 sequence is 14 residues long. The V segment lost 4 bases and the J segment 4 bases; nucleotides outside the gene matches: 9. CDR3 sequence (DNA): TGCAGTGCTAAAGGCGGGGGTGCGACAGAGACCCAGTACTTC. The encoded protein is CSAKGGGATETQYF.

Only a few counts were recorded for this clonotype. V usage is TRBV25-1 and J usage is TRBJ1-5, with D hard to call. This CDR3 has 12 amino acids. The ends were cut back, 6 bases at V and 5 bases at J, with 8 bases in the middle. Germline V gives CDR1 MGHDK, CDR2 SYGVNS. The CDR3 sequence: CASRGPDQPQHF. As DNA, the CDR3 is TGTGCCAGCAGGGGCCCCGATCAGCCCCAGCATTTT.

The CDR3 nucleotides are TGTGCCAGCAGCTTGAGGCCTAGCGGAACCTACGAGCAGTACTTC. Amino acid sequence: CASSLRPSGTYEQYF. The J gene is TRBJ2-7, the V gene TRBV5-6, with 7 positions matching TRBD2. Losses at the gene ends were 1 base for V and 2 bases for J; bases not matched to a gene: 6. The CDR3 loop spans 15 amino acids. CDR1 is SGHDT, CDR2 YYEEEE, per germline.

In its sample, this clonotype was seen a few times. CDR3 nucleotide sequence: TGTGCCAGCAGTTTAGACGGTGGCAGGGGGCGTTCGGGCGAGCAGTACTTC. Protein product: CASSLDGGRGRSGEQYF. V and J are TRBV28 and TRBJ2-7; 8 nucleotides line up with TRBD1. This CDR3 comprises 17 residues. Germline V gene sequence: CDR1 MDHEN, CDR2 SYDVKM. The junction had 15 bases not matched to a gene; V was cut back by 2 bases and J by 6 bases.

This clonotype showed up just a few times. The V and J genes are TRBV28 and TRBJ2-7, with D possibly matching TRBD1 (5 bases). The CDR3 covers 15 residues. Trimming took 3 bases from V and 2 from J, leaving 14 bases between them. The germline gives CDR1 MDHEN, CDR2 SYDVKM. In nucleotides, the CDR3 is TGTGCCAGCAGTTTTTCGCAGGGTGGCACCTACGAGCAGTACTTC. Translating gives CASSFSQGGTYEQYF.

The chain joins TRBV12-3 or TRBV12-4 to TRBJ2-1; TRBD2 matches at 7 bases. The CDR3 extends over 14 amino acids. V shed 9 bases, J shed 3 bases, and the junction held 8 bases outside the gene matches. The CDR3 sequence is CASQVAGDYNEQFF. CDR3 in DNA: TGTGCCAGTCAGGTGGCGGGGGACTACAATGAGCAGTTCTTC.

The gene calls are TRBV24-1 and TRBJ2-1, with 11 bases fitting TRBD2. Unmatched junction bases numbered 5, after V lost 5 bases and J lost 3 bases. Germline CDR1 reads KGHDR; CDR2 reads SFDVKD. The CDR3 sequence is 16 residues long. CDR3 residues: CATSGHLAGGYNEQFF. CDR3 coding DNA: TGTGCCACCAGTGGCCACCTAGCGGGGGGCTACAATGAGCAGTTCTTC.